This TCR beta chain was recorded in a study of blood T cell repertoires in COVID-19. As for the study in general: Specimens from acute and convalescent COVID-19 originated in the United States, Italy and Spain. Nucleic acid was either cDNA or gDNA, and it came from T cells, B-cell-depleted T cells, or PBMCs.

Authors' data handling: How many nucleated cells were present was estimated from reference gene primer amplification. The data were produced by immunoSEQ multiplex PCR, yet TCRdb's version contains in-frame clones alone and is incomplete. That table gives V, J and clone size, and the DNA gave D and trimming. The sample has about 100,000 clones; more than 75% are singletons. Germline CDR1 and CDR2: SGHNT and YYREEE (reference sequence). The CDR3 totals 15 residues. V was shortened by 5 bases and J by 0 bases, with 11 bases between the two germline ends. Sample: peripheral blood. V gene TRBV5-4 combines with J gene TRBJ1-4; D remains ambiguous. The sequence was collected from a human donor in a cohort sampled during active COVID-19. CDR3 amino acids: CASSPGSTTNEKLFF. In DNA, the CDR3 is TGTGCCAGCAGTCCCGGGAGCACAACTAATGAAAAACTGTTTTTT.